This is a list of T cell receptor beta chains from one sample in a study of graft-versus-host responses after intestinal transplantation. Measured with immunoSEQ multiplex PCR; TCRdb has only the in-frame clones, and not every one. The sample contains about 88,000 clones, 75% to 90% of which appear only once. Their cognate antigens are unknown. Sample: unstimulated CD4+ T cells sorted from spleen or lymph node cells, taken before intestinal transplant. The receptors come from a human donor who received an intestinal transplant. CDR3s include the opening cysteine and the closing phenylalanine or tryptophan. D genes are given only for firm matches. Rows give clone size only sometimes, using once, few, many, or a class for an expanded clone.

J gene | D gene | V gene | clone size | CDR3 protein | CDR3 DNA
TRBJ2-1 | - | TRBV5-1 | - | CASSLYVAISENEQFF | TGCGCCAGCAGCTTGTATGTAGCGATCTCCGAAAATGAGCAGTTCTTC
TRBJ1-1 | - | TRBV4-1 | - | CASSQVTGTEAFF | TGCGCCAGCAGCCAAGTGACTGGCACTGAAGCTTTCTTT
TRBJ1-5 | - | TRBV2 | - | CASSETGNSNQPQHF | TGTGCCAGCAGTGAAACGGGGAATAGCAATCAGCCCCAGCATTTT
TRBJ2-2 | - | TRBV29-1 | - | CSAGDTGELFF | TGCAGCGCAGGGGACACCGGGGAGCTGTTTTTT
TRBJ1-2 | - | TRBV4-1 | once | CASSQDPGPLIYGYTF | TGCGCCAGCAGCCAAGATCCAGGGCCTCTGATCTATGGCTACACCTTC
TRBJ1-1 | - | TRBV11-2 | - | CASSYLTGRGTEAFF | TGTGCCAGCAGCTACCTGACAGGCAGGGGCACTGAAGCTTTCTTT
TRBJ2-3 | TRBD2 | TRBV7-3 | - | CASSLPGGATDTQYF | TGTGCCAGCAGCTTACCGGGAGGGGCCACAGATACGCAGTATTTT
TRBJ1-2 | TRBD1 | TRBV5-6 | - | CASSLVGGTGTYGYTF | TGTGCCAGCAGCTTGGTGGGGGGGACAGGGACCTATGGCTACACCTTC
TRBJ1-5 | - | TRBV28 | - | CASSGGGSSNQPQHF | TGTGCCAGCAGTGGCGGGGGGAGTAGCAATCAGCCCCAGCATTTT
TRBJ2-3 | TRBD1 | TRBV7-3 | - | CASSTRSGQPTDTQYF | TGTGCCAGCAGCACAAGGTCGGGACAGCCCACAGATACGCAGTATTTT
TRBJ1-1 | - | TRBV6-6 | - | CATLVRPRGTEAFF | TGTGCCACCCTCGTCCGCCCTCGGGGCACTGAAGCTTTCTTT
TRBJ1-1 | - | TRBV29-1 | few | CSVGGLRGGSTEAFF | TGCAGCGTTGGGGGACTAAGGGGGGGTAGCACTGAAGCTTTCTTT
TRBJ2-5 | TRBD1 | TRBV15 | - | CATSLRQGVFETQYF | TGTGCCACCAGTCTCAGGCAGGGGGTGTTTGAGACCCAGTACTTC
TRBJ2-5 | TRBD2 | TRBV4-2 | once | CASSQDRTGGQETQYF | TGTGCCAGCAGCCAAGATAGGACGGGGGGGCAAGAGACCCAGTACTTC
TRBJ1-1 | - | TRBV29-1 | - | CSARGDTEAFF | TGCAGCGCCAGGGGTGACACTGAAGCTTTCTTT
TRBJ1-6 | TRBD1 | TRBV6-6 | - | CASRPGQDNSPLHF | TGTGCCAGCAGACCCGGACAGGATAATTCACCCCTCCACTTT
TRBJ2-3 | TRBD1 | TRBV5-1 | - | CASSGLDRGRGTDTQYF | TGCGCCAGCTCGGGCCTAGACAGGGGGCGTGGCACAGATACGCAGTATTTT
TRBJ2-5 | TRBD1 | TRBV2 | - | CASRAGTGEETQYF | TGTGCCAGCAGGGCCGGGACAGGGGAAGAGACCCAGTACTTC
TRBJ2-2 | TRBD2 | TRBV5-5 | - | CASSALKTRAGRDGELFF | TGTGCCAGCAGCGCCCTCAAAACACGAGCGGGGCGGGACGGGGAGCTGTTTTTT
TRBJ1-2 | - | TRBV9 | - | CASSVGGGRYGYTF | TGTGCCAGCAGCGTAGGGGGGGGACGCTATGGCTACACCTTC
TRBJ2-1 | - | TRBV20-1 | - | CSASDSQGQFF | TGCAGTGCCTCCGATAGCCAGGGGCAGTTCTTC
TRBJ2-2 | - | TRBV5-1 | - | CASSLEPPGTGELFF | TGCGCCAGCAGCCTGGAGCCCCCGGGCACCGGGGAGCTGTTTTTT
TRBJ1-1 | - | TRBV6-6 | - | CASSYLSPGSTEAFF | TGTGCCAGCAGTTACCTGAGTCCGGGGAGTACTGAAGCTTTCTTT
TRBJ1-6 | TRBD1 | TRBV5-1 | - | CASSLWDRDNSPLHF | TGCGCCAGCAGCTTGTGGGACAGGGATAATTCACCCCTCCACTTT
TRBJ2-7 | TRBD1 | TRBV5-1 | few | CASSLAGPGQGADEQYF | TGCGCCAGCAGCTTGGCGGGTCCGGGACAGGGGGCCGACGAGCAGTACTTC
TRBJ2-3 | - | TRBV7-8 | - | CASSLPSTDTQYF | TGTGCCAGCAGCTTACCGAGCACAGATACGCAGTATTTT
TRBJ1-5 | - | TRBV6-1 | few | CASSSSGINQPQHF | TGTGCCAGCAGCAGTTCAGGGATCAATCAGCCCCAGCATTTT
TRBJ1-3 | - | TRBV11-2 | - | CASSLIRGAGNTIYF | TGTGCCAGCAGCCTCATCAGGGGCGCAGGAAACACCATATATTTT
TRBJ2-3 | - | TRBV5-6 | - | CASRHRSDTQYF | TGTGCCAGCAGGCACAGGTCAGATACGCAGTATTTT
TRBJ2-2 | TRBD1 | TRBV7-9 | - | CASSRPGQGAPGELFF | TGTGCCAGCAGCCGGCCGGGACAGGGGGCGCCCGGGGAGCTGTTTTTT
TRBJ1-1 | - | TRBV10-1 | - | CASSESRSGGNFF | TGCGCCAGCAGTGAGTCCCGATCCGGCGGGAATTTCTTT
TRBJ2-2 | - | TRBV5-4 | - | CASSLAGGSTGELFF | TGTGCCAGCAGCTTGGCAGGCGGGTCCACCGGGGAGCTGTTTTTT
TRBJ2-7 | - | TRBV2 | - | CASSEQGYEQYF | TGTGCCAGCAGTGAGCAGGGATACGAGCAGTACTTC
TRBJ1-3 | - | TRBV7-3 | - | CASSLNGDSGNTIYF | TGTGCCAGCAGCTTAAACGGAGACTCTGGAAACACCATATATTTT
TRBJ2-7 | TRBD2 | TRBV2 | once | CASSGGGAWEQYF | TGTGCCAGCAGCGGCGGGGGGGCCTGGGAGCAGTACTTC
TRBJ2-7 | TRBD2 | TRBV5-1 | - | CASSGQGGYGEQYF | TGCGCCAGCAGCGGTCAGGGAGGGTACGGCGAGCAGTACTTC
TRBJ2-7 | TRBD2 | TRBV7-2 | - | CASSLKREYYYPYEQYF | TGTGCCAGCAGCTTAAAGCGGGAATACTATTACCCCTACGAGCAGTACTTC
TRBJ1-5 | TRBD1 | TRBV6-5 | - | CASSYGQGSQPQHF | TGTGCCAGCAGTTACGGACAGGGAAGTCAGCCCCAGCATTTT
TRBJ1-1 | - | TRBV6-6 | few | CASSSQGLTEAFF | TGTGCCAGCAGTTCACAGGGTTTAACTGAAGCTTTCTTT
TRBJ1-1 | TRBD1 | TRBV10-2 | - | CASSISPGQRMNTEAFF | TGCGCCAGCAGTATATCTCCGGGACAGAGGATGAACACTGAAGCTTTCTTT
TRBJ2-3 | TRBD2 | TRBV4-1 | - | CASSQDRWEPTSAGDTQYF | TGCGCCAGCAGCCAAGATCGATGGGAGCCCACTAGCGCGGGAGATACGCAGTATTTT
TRBJ1-2 | TRBD1 | TRBV5-4 | - | CASSPRQGTDGYTF | TGTGCCAGCAGCCCCCGACAGGGAACGGATGGCTACACCTTC
TRBJ2-7 | - | TRBV11-1 | once | CASSPGSSYEQYF | TGTGCCAGCAGCCCGGGGAGCTCCTACGAGCAGTACTTC
TRBJ1-6 | - | TRBV2 | - | CASSEGLVDNSPLHF | TGTGCCAGCAGTGAAGGCTTGGTAGATAATTCACCCCTCCACTTT
TRBJ1-1 | - | TRBV5-8 | - | CASSLNGRSSSNTEAFF | TGTGCCAGCAGCTTGAACGGGAGGTCGAGTTCGAACACTGAAGCTTTCTTT
TRBJ1-1 | TRBD1 | TRBV19 | - | CASSNGQGTEAFF | TGTGCCAGTAGTAACGGACAGGGGACTGAAGCTTTCTTT
TRBJ2-7 | TRBD1 | TRBV5-6 | - | CASSFFVAAGTGHYEQYF | TGTGCCAGCAGCTTCTTTGTGGCGGCCGGGACAGGGCACTACGAGCAGTACTTC
TRBJ1-5 | - | TRBV10-2 | - | CASSVETVNQPQHF | TGCGCCAGCAGTGTCGAGACAGTCAATCAGCCCCAGCATTTT
TRBJ2-5 | - | TRBV5-1 | - | CASSPGGVQTQYF | TGCGCCAGCAGCCCCGGCGGGGTACAGACCCAGTACTTC
TRBJ1-6 | TRBD1 | TRBV6-1 | few | CASSEGQGANSPLHF | TGTGCCAGCAGTGAGGGACAGGGGGCGAATTCACCCCTCCACTTT
TRBJ2-7 | - | TRBV29-1 | - | CSVDTHGDRYEQYF | TGCAGCGTTGATACGCACGGAGACCGCTACGAGCAGTACTTC
TRBJ1-2 | TRBD1 | TRBV28 | - | CASSLGQTNYGYTF | TGTGCCAGCAGTTTGGGACAGACCAACTATGGCTACACCTTC
TRBJ1-2 | TRBD1 | TRBV5-1 | - | CASSPGTGRNGYTF | TGCGCCAGCAGCCCGGGGACAGGGAGGAATGGCTACACCTTC
TRBJ2-5 | - | TRBV6-1 | once | CASSLNRAYFETQYF | TGTGCCAGCAGTTTAAACAGGGCATACTTCGAGACCCAGTACTTC
TRBJ2-2 | - | TRBV18 | - | CASSPPWANTGELFF | TGTGCCAGCTCACCACCGTGGGCAAACACCGGGGAGCTGTTTTTT
TRBJ2-3 | - | TRBV6-1 | - | CASSEIRGVAQYF | TGTGCCAGCAGCGAAATTCGGGGTGTTGCGCAGTATTTT
TRBJ1-4 | - | TRBV19 | - | CASSIGRNEKLFF | TGTGCCAGTAGTATCGGGAGAAATGAAAAACTGTTTTTT